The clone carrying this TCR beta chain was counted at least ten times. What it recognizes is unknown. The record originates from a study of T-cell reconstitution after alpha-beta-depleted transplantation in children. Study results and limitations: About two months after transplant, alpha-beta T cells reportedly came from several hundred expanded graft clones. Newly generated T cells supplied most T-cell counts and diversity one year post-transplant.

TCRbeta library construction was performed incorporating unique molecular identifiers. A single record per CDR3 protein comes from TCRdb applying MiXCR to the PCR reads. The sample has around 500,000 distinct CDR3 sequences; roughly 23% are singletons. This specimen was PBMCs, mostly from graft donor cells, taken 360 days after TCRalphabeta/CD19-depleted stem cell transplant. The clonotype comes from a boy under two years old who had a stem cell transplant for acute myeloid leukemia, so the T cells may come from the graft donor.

Here the CDR3 DNA reads TGCGCCAGCAGCTTGAGATCTCTGGACAGGGATAGAAATGAGCAGTTCTTC. Translating it yields CASSLRSLDRDRNEQFF. The rearrangement joins TRBV5-1 to TRBJ2-1; TRBD1 matches at 8 bases. Germline trimming cut 1 base from V and 7 bases from J; bases unmatched to any gene: 13. The germline gives CDR1 SGHRS, CDR2 YFSETQ. This CDR3 region has 17 residues. The full variable domain, with the rest looked up from reference TRBV5-1 and TRBJ2-1, is KAGVTQTPRYLIKTRGQQVTLSCSPISGHRSVSWYQQTPGQGLQFLFEYFSETQRNKGNFPGRFSGRQFSNSRSEMNVSTLELGDSALYLCASSLRSLDRDRNEQFFGPGTRLTVL.